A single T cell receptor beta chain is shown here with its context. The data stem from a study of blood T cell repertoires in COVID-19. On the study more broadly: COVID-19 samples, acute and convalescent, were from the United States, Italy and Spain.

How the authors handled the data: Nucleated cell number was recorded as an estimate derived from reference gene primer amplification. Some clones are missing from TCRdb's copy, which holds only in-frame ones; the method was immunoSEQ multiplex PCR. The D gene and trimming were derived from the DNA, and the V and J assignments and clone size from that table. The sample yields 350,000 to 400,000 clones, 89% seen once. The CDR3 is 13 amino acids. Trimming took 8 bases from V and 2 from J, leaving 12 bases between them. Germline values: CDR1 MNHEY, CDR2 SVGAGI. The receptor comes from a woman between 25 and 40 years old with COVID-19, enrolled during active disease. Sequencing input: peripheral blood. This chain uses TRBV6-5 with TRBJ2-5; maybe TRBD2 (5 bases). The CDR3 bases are TGTGCCAGCGCTAAAACGGGACAAGAGACCCAGTACTTC. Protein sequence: CASAKTGQETQYF.